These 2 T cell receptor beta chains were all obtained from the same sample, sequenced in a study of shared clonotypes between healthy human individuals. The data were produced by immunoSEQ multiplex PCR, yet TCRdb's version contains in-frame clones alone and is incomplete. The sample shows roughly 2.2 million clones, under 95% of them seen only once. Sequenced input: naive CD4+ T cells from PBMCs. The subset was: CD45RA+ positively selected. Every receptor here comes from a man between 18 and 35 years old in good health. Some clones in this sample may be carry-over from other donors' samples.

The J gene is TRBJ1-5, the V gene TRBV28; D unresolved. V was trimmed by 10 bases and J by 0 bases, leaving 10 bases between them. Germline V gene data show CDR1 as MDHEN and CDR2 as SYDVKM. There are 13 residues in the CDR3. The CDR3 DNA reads TGTGCCACCAGGTGGGTTAGCAATCAGCCCCAGCATTTT. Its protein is CATRWVSNQPQHF. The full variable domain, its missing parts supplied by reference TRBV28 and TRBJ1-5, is DVKVTQSSRYLVKRTGEKVFLECVQDMDHENMFWYRQDPGLGLRLIYFSYDVKMKEKGDIPEGYSVSREKKERFSLILESASTNQTSMYLCATRWVSNQPQHFGDGTRLSIL.

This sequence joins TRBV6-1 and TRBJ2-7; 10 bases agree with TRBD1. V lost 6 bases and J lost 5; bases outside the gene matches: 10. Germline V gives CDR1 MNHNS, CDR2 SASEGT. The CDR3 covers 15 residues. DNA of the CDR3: TGTGCCAGCAGAAAACCGACAGGGGGCGTCAACGAGCAGTACTTC. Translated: CASRKPTGGVNEQYF.